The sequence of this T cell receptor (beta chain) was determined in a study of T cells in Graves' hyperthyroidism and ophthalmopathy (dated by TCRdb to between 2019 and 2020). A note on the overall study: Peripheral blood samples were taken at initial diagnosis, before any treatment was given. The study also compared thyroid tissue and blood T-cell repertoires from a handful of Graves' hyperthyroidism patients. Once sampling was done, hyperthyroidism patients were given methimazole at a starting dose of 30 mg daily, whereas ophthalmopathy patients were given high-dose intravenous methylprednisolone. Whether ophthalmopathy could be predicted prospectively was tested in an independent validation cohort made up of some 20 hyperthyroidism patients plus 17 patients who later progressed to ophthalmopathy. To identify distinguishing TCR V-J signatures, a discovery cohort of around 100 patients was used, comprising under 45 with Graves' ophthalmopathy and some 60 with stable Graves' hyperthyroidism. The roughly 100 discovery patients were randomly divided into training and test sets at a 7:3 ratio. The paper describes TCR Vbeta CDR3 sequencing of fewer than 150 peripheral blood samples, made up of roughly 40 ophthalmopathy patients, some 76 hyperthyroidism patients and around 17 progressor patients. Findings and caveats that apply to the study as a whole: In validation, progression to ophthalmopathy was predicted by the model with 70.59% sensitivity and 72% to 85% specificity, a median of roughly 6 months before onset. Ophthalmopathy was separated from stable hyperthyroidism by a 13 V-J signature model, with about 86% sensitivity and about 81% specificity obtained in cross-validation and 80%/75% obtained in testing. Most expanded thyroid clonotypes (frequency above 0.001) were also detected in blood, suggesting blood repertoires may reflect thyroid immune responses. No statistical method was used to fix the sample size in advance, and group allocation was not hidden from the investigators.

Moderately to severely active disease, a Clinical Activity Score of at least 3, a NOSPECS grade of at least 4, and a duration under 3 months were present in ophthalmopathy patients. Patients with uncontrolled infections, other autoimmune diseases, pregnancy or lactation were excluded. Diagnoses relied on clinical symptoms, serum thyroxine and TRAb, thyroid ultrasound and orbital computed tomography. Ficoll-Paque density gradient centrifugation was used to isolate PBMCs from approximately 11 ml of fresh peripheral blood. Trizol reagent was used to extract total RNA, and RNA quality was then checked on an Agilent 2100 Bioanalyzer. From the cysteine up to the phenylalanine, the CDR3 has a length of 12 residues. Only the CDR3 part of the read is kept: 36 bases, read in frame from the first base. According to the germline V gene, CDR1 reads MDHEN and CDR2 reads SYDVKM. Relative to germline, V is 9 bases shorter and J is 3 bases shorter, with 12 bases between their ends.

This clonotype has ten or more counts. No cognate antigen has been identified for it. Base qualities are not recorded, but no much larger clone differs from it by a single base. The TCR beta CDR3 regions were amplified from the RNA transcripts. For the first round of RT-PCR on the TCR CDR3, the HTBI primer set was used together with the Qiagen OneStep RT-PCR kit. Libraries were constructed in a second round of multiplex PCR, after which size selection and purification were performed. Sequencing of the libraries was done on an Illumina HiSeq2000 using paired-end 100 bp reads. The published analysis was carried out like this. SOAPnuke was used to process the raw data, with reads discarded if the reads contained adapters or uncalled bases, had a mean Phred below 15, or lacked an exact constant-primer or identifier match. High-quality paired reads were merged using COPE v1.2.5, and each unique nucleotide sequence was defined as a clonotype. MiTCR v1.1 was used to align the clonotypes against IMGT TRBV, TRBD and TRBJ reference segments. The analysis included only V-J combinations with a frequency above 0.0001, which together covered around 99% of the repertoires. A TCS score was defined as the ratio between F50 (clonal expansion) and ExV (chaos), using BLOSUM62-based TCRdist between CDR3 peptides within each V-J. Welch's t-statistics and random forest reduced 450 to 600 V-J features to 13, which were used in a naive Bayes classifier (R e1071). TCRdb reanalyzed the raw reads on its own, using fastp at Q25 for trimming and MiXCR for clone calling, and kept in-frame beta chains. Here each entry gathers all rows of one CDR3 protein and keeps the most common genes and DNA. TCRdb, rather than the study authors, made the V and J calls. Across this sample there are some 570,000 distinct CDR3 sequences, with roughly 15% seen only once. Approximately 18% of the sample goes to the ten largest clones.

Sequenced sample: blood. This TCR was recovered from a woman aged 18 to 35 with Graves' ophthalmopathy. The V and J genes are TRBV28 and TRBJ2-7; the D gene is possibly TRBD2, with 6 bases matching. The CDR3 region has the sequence CASGPGLYEQYF. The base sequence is TGTGCCAGTGGTCCGGGACTCTACGAGCAGTACTTC.